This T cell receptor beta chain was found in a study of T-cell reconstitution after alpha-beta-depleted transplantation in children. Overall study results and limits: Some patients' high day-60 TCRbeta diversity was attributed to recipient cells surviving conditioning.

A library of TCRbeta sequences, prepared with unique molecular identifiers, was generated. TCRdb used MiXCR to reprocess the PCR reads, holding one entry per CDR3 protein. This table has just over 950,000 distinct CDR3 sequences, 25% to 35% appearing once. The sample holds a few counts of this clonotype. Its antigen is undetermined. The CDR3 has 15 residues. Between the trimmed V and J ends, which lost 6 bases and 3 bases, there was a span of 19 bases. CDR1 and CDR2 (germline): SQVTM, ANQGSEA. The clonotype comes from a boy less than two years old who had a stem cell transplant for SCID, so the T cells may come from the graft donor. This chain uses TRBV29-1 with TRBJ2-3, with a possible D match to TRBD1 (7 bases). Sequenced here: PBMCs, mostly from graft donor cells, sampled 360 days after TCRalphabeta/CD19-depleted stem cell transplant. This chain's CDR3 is CSVQIQGGSTDTQYF. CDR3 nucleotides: TGCAGCGTCCAAATCCAGGGGGGTAGTACAGATACGCAGTATTTT.